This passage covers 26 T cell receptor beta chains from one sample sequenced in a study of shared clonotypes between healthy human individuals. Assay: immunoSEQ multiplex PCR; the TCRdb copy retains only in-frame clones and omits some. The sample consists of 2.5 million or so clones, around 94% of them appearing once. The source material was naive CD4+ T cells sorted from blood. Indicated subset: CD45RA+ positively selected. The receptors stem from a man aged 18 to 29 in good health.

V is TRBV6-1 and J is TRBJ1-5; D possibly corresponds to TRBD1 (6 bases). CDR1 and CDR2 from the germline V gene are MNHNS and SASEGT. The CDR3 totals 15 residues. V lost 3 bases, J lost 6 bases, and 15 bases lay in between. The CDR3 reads CASSDYRDNPQPQHF. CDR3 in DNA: TGTGCCAGCAGTGATTACAGGGATAACCCTCAGCCCCAGCATTTT.

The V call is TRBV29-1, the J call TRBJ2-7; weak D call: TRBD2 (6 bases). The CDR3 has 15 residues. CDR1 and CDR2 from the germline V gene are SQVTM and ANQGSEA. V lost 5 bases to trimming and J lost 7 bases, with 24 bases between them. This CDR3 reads CSVTRDRGEPTEQYF. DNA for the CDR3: TGCAGCGTTACCCGGGACCGCGGGGAACCTACAGAGCAGTACTTC.

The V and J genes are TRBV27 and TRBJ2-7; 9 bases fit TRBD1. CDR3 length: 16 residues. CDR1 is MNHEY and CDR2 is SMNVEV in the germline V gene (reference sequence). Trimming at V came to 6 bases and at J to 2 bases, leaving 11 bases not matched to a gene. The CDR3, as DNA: TGTGCCAGCAGCCCCAAGTCGGGACAGGGCCCCTACGAGCAGTACTTC. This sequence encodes CASSPKSGQGPYEQYF.

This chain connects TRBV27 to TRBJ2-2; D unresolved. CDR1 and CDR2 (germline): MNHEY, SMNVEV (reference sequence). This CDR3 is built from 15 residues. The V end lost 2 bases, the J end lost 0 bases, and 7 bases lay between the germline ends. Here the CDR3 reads CASSLARANTGELFF. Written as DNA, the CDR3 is TGTGCCAGCAGTTTAGCACGTGCGAACACCGGGGAGCTGTTTTTT.

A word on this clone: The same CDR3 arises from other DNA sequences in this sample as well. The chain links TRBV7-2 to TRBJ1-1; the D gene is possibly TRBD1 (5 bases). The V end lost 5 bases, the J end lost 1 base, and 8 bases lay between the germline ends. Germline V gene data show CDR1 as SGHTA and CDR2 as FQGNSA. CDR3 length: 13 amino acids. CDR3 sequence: CASSLQGNTEAFF. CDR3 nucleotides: TGTGCCAGCAGCCTCCAGGGGAACACTGAAGCTTTCTTT. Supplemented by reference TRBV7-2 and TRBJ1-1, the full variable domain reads GAGVSQSPSNKVTEKGKDVELRCDPISGHTALYWYRQSLGQGLEFLIYFQGNSAPDKSGLPSDRFSAERTGGSVSTLTIQRTQQEDSAVYLCASSLQGNTEAFFGQGTRLTVV.

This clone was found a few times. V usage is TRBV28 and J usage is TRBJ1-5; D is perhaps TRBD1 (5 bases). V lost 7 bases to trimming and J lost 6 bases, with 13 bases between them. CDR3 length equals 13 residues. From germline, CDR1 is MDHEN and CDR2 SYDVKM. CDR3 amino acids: CASKPGGTQPQHF. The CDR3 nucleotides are TGTGCCAGCAAGCCTGGGGGGACTCAGCCCCAGCATTTT.

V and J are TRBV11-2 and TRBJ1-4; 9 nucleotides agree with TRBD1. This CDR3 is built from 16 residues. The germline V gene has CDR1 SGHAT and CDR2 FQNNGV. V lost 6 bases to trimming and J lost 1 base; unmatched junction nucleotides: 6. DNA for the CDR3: TGTGCCAGCAGATACAGGGGGCTGGGAACTAATGAAAAACTGTTTTTT. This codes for CASRYRGLGTNEKLFF.

The CDR3 region has the DNA TGTGCCAGCAGGCCGGGACCCTCGAGCTCCTACGAGCAGTACTTC. Encoded protein: CASRPGPSSSYEQYF. V and J are TRBV6-1 and TRBJ2-7; D might be TRBD1 or TRBD2, each matching 5 bases. The CDR3 sequence is 15 residues long. Between the trimmed V and J ends, which lost 6 bases and 0 bases, there was a span of 15 bases. Germline assignment: CDR1 MNHNS and CDR2 SASEGT.

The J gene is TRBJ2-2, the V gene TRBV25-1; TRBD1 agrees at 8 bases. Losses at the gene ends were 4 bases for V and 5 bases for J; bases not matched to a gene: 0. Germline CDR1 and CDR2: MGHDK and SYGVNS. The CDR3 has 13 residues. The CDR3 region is CASSGQGTGELFF. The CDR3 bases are TGTGCCAGCAGTGGACAGGGGACCGGGGAGCTGTTTTTT.

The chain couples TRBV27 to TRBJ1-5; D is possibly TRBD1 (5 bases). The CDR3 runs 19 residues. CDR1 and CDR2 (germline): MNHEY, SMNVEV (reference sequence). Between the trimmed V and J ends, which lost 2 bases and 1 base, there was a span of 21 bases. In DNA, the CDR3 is TGTGCCAGCAGTTTACAGGGAGGCTCGCTACACCGCAGCAATCAGCCCCAGCATTTT. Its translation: CASSLQGGSLHRSNQPQHF.

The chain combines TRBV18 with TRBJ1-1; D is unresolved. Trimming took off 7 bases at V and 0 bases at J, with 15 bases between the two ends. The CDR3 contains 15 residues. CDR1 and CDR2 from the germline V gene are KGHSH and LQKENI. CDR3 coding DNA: TGTGCCAGCTGGTCCATGCCGGCAGTGAACACTGAAGCTTTCTTT. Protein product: CASWSMPAVNTEAFF.

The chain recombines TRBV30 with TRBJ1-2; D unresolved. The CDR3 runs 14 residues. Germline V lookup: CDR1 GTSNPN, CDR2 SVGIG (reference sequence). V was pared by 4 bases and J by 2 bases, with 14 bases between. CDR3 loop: CAWKEGIPNYGYTF. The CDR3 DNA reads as TGTGCCTGGAAAGAAGGAATCCCGAACTATGGCTACACCTTC.

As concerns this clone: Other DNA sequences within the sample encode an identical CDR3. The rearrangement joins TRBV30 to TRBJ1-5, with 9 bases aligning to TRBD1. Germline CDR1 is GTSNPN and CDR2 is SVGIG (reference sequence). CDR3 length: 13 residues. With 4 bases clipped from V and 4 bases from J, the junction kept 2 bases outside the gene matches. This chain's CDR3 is CAWKGTGNQPQHF. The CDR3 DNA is TGTGCCTGGAAGGGGACAGGGAATCAGCCCCAGCATTTT.

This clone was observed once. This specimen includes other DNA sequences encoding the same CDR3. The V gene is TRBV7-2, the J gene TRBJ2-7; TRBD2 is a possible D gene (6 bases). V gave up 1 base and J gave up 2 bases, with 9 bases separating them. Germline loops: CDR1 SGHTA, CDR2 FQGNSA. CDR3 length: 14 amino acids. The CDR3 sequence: CASSLEGGPYEQYF. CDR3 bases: TGTGCCAGCAGCTTAGAGGGAGGTCCCTACGAGCAGTACTTC. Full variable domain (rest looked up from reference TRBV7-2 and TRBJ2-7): GAGVSQSPSNKVTEKGKDVELRCDPISGHTALYWYRQSLGQGLEFLIYFQGNSAPDKSGLPSDRFSAERTGGSVSTLTIQRTQQEDSAVYLCASSLEGGPYEQYFGPGTRLTVT.

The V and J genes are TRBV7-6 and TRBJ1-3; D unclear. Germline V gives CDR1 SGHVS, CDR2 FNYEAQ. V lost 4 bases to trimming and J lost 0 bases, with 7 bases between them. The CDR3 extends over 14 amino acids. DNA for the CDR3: TGTGCCAGCAGCTCGGGGAACTCTGGAAACACCATATATTTT. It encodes CASSSGNSGNTIYF.

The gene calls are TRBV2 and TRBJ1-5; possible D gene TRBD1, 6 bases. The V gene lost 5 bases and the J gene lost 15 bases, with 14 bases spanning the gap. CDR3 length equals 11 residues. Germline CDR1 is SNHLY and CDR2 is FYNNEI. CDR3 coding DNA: TGTGCCAGCAGTTTAGGAGGGGGTTGGCATTTT. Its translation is CASSLGGGWHF. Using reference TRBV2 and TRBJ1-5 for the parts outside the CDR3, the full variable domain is EPEVTQTPSHQVTQMGQEVILRCVPISNHLYFYWYRQILGQKVEFLVSFYNNEISEKSEIFDDQFSVERPDGSNFTLKIRSTKLEDSAMYFCASSLGGGWHFGDGTRLSIL.

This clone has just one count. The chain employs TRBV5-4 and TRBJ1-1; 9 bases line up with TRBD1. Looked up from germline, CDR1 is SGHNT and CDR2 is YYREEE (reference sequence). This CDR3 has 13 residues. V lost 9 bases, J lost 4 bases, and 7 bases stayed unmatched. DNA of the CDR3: TGTGCCAACTGGACAGGGGTTAGCACTGAAGCTTTCTTT. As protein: CANWTGVSTEAFF.

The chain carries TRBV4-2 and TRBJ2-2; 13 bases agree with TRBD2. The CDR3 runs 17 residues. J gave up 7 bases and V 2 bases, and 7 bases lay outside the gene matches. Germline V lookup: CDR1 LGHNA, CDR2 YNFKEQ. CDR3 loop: CASSQPTSGGANGELFF. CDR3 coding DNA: TGTGCCAGCAGCCAACCTACTAGCGGGGGGGCGAACGGGGAGCTGTTTTTT.

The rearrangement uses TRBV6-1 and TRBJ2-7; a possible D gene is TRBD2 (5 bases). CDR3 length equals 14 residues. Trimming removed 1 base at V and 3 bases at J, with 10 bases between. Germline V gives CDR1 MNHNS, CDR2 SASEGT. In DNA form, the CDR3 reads TGTGCCAGCAGTGAAGTTGAGGGCGGCTACGAGCAGTACTTC. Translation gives CASSEVEGGYEQYF.

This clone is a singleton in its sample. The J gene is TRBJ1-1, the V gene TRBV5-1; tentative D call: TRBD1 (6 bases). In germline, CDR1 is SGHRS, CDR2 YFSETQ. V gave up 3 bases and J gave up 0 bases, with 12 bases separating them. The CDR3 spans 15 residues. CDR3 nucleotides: TGCGCCAGCAGCTCGGGGACAACGATGAACACTGAAGCTTTCTTT. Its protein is CASSSGTTMNTEAFF.

CDR3 loop: CASSLRQGPNEKLFF. The CDR3 DNA reads as TGTGCCAGCAGCCTAAGACAGGGACCTAATGAAAAACTGTTTTTT. J is TRBJ1-4 and V is TRBV5-4; 7 bases fit TRBD1. Germline CDR1 is SGHNT and CDR2 is YYREEE (reference sequence). The ends lost 4 bases at V and 3 bases at J; junction bases unmatched: 6. The CDR3 has 15 residues.

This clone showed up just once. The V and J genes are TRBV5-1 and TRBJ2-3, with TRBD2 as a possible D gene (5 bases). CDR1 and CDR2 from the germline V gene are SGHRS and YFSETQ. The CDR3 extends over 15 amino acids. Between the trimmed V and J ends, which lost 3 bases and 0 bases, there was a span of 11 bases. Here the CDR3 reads CASSWTGLSTDTQYF. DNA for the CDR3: TGCGCCAGCAGCTGGACTGGGCTTAGCACAGATACGCAGTATTTT.

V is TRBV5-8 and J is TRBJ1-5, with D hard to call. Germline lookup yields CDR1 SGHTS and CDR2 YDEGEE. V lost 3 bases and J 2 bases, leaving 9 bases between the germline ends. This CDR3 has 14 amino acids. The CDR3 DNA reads TGTGCCAGCAGCTCTGAGGGTGGCAATCAGCCCCAGCATTTT. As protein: CASSSEGGNQPQHF.

The chain's CDR3 is CASSLALGASSYNEQFF. The CDR3 DNA follows: TGCGCCAGCAGCTTGGCCTTAGGGGCGAGCTCCTACAATGAGCAGTTCTTC. The genes are TRBV5-1 and TRBJ2-1; the D gene is possibly TRBD1 (5 bases). Germline V gene lookup returns CDR1 SGHRS and CDR2 YFSETQ. Between the trimmed V and J ends, which lost 0 bases and 0 bases, there was a span of 13 bases. The CDR3 covers 17 residues.

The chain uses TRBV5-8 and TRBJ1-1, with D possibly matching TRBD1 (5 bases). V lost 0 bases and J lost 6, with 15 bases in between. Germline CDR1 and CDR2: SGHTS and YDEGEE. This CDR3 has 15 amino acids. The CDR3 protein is CASSLGGRKVPEAFF. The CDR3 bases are TGTGCCAGCAGCTTGGGGGGACGCAAGGTACCTGAAGCTTTCTTT.

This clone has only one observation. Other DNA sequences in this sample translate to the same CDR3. DNA for the CDR3: TGTGCCAGCAGTCCCCTCGGGCAGGGTGACACTGAAGCTTTCTTT. Amino acids: CASSPLGQGDTEAFF. The chain is built from TRBV5-6 and TRBJ1-1; D possibly corresponds to TRBD1 (5 bases). This CDR3 spans 15 amino acids. Germline V lookup: CDR1 SGHDT, CDR2 YYEEEE. Trimming took 5 bases from V and 3 from J, leaving 17 bases between them.